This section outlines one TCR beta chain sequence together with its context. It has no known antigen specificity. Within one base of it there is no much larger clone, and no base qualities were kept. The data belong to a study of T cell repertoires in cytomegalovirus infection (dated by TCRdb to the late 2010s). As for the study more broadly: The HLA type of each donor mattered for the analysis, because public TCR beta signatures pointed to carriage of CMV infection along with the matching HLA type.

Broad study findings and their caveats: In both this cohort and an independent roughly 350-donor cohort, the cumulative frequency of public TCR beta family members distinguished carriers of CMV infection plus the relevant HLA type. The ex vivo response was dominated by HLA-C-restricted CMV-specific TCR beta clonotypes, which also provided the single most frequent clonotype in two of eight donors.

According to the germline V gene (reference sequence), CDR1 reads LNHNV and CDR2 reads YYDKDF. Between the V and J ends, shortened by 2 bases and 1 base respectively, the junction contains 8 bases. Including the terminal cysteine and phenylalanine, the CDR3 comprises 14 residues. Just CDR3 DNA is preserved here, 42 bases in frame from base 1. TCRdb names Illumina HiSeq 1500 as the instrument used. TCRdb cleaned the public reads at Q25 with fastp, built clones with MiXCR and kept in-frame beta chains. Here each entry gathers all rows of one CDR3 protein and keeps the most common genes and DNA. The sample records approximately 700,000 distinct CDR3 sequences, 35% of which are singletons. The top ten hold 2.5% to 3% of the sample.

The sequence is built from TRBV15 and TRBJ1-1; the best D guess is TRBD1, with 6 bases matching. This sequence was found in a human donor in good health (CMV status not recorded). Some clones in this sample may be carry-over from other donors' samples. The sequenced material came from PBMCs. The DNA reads TGTGCCACCAGCAGACAGGGGACGAACACTGAAGCTTTCTTT. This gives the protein CATSRQGTNTEAFF.